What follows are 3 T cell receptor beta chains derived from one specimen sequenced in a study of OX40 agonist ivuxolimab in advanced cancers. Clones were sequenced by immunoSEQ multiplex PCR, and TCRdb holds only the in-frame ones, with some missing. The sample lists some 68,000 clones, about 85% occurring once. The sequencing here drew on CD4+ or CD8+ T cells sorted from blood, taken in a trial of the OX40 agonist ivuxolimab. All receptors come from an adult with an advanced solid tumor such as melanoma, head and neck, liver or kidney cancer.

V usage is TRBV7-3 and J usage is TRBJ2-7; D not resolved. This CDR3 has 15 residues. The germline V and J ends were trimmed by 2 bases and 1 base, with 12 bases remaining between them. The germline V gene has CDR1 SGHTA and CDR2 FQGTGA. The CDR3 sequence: CASSLGQAPSYEQYF. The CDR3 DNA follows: TGTGCCAGCAGCTTAGGCCAGGCCCCGTCCTACGAGCAGTACTTC.

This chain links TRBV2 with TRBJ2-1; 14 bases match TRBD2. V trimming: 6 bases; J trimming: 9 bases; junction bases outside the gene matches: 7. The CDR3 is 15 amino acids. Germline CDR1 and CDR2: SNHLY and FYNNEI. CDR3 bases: TGTGCCAGCAGGGGGACTAGCGGGAGTAACGGTGAGCAGTTCTTC. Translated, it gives CASRGTSGSNGEQFF. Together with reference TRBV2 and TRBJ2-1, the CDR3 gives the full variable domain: EPEVTQTPSHQVTQMGQEVILRCVPISNHLYFYWYRQILGQKVEFLVSFYNNEISEKSEIFDDQFSVERPDGSNFTLKIRSTKLEDSAMYFCASRGTSGSNGEQFFGPGTRLTVL.

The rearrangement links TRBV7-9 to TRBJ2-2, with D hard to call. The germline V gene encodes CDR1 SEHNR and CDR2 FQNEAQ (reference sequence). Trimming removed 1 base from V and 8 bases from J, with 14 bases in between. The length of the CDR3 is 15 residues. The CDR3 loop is CASSLGHQALGELFF. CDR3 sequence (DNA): TGTGCCAGCAGCTTAGGACACCAGGCGTTGGGGGAGCTGTTTTTT. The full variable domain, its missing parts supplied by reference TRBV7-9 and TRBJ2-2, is DTGVSQNPRHKITKRGQNVTFRCDPISEHNRLYWYRQTLGQGPEFLTYFQNEAQLEKSRLLSDRFSAERPKGSFSTLEIQRTEQGDSAMYLCASSLGHQALGELFFGEGSRLTVL.